These 16 T cell receptor beta chains share one sample of origin, sequenced in a study of early T cells in non-severe SARS-CoV-2 infection. TCRdb reprocessed the 5' RACE reads via MiXCR and lists one record per CDR3 protein. Counted here are around 79,000 distinct CDR3 sequences, about 10% occurring once; the ten biggest clones make up more than 10%. The specimen was whole blood, collected at baseline. These receptor sequences come from an adult who was a healthcare worker with PCR-confirmed SARS-CoV-2 infection or an uninfected control (not recorded which).

On this clonotype itself: A much larger clone sits a single nucleotide away, making a read error possible. This sequence joins TRBV19 and TRBJ2-1, with a weak D call TRBD1 (6 bases). Germline V gene lookup returns CDR1 LNHDA and CDR2 SQIVND (reference sequence). The CDR3 has 13 amino acids. CDR3: CARSSRGGNEQFF. The CDR3 DNA is TGTGCCAGAAGTAGTCGAGGGGGAAATGAGCAGTTCTTC.

Only a few counts were recorded for this clonotype. The rearrangement uses TRBV19 and TRBJ2-3; unclear D gene. Germline CDR1 LNHDA, CDR2 SQIVND (reference sequence). With 8 bases removed from V and 8 bases from J, the gap between germline ends came to 17 bases. The CDR3 extends over 13 amino acids. CDR3 amino acids: CASSGPRVGTQYF. In nucleotides, the CDR3 is TGTGCCAGTTCCGGGCCCCGAGTTGGTACGCAGTATTTT.

This clonotype was seen only a few times. The CDR3 loop reads CASSFNSGRAEAFF. The CDR3 DNA is TGTGCCAGCAGCTTTAACAGCGGACGTGCTGAAGCTTTCTTT. This sequence joins TRBV7-9 and TRBJ1-1; D unclear. Germline V gene sequence: CDR1 SEHNR, CDR2 FQNEAQ (reference sequence). The CDR3 is 14 amino acids. Trimming pared 3 bases from V and 6 bases from J, leaving 14 bases between. Based on the CDR3 plus reference TRBV7-9 and TRBJ1-1, the full variable domain is DTGVSQNPRHKITKRGQNVTFRCDPISEHNRLYWYRQTLGQGPEFLTYFQNEAQLEKSRLLSDRFSAERPKGSFSTLEIQRTEQGDSAMYLCASSFNSGRAEAFFGQGTRLTVV.

The rearrangement uses TRBV7-8 and TRBJ2-4, with TRBD2 matching 10 bases. After removal of 5 bases from V and 7 bases from J, the junction contained 8 bases not matched to a gene. The CDR3 is 15 residues long. Germline V gene lookup returns CDR1 SGHVS and CDR2 FQNEAQ. The CDR3 DNA follows: TGTGCCAGCAGCCCCCCACTAGCGGGGCTCAACATTCAGTACTTC. This codes for CASSPPLAGLNIQYF.

This clonotype has ten or more counts. The chain carries TRBV15 and TRBJ1-4, with 7 bases lining up with TRBD1. With 3 bases clipped from V and 3 bases from J, the junction kept 4 bases outside the gene matches. From germline, CDR1 is LNHNV and CDR2 YYDKDF (reference sequence). The CDR3 loop spans 15 amino acids. This CDR3 is CATSSDQGANEKLFF. The CDR3 DNA reads TGTGCCACCAGCAGTGATCAGGGGGCTAATGAAAAACTGTTTTTT.

This clonotype showed up just a few times. This chain connects TRBV7-8 to TRBJ2-7; D may match TRBD1 or TRBD2 (5 bases each). This CDR3 is built from 14 residues. V shed 5 bases and J shed 4 bases, with 15 bases lying between them. CDR1 and CDR2 (germline): SGHVS, FQNEAQ. Here the CDR3 reads CASSHAGTEYEQYF. CDR3 sequence (DNA): TGTGCCAGCAGCCACGCAGGGACGGAGTACGAGCAGTACTTC.

This clonotype was counted at least ten times. The chain employs TRBV3-1 and TRBJ1-1; no firm D call. CDR1 LGHDT and CDR2 YNNKEL come from the germline V gene (reference sequence). Deletions cut 7 bases from V and 0 bases from J, with 6 bases between. This CDR3 comprises 12 residues. DNA for the CDR3: TGTGCCAGCACCTCTTTGAACACTGAAGCTTTCTTT. This encodes CASTSLNTEAFF.

This clonotype was recorded at least ten times. The chain uses TRBV29-1 and TRBJ1-2, with D maybe TRBD1 (5 bases). Germline V gene sequence: CDR1 SQVTM, CDR2 ANQGSEA. Trimming stripped 0 bases from V and 4 bases from J, with 12 bases between. The CDR3 totals 14 residues. The CDR3 DNA follows: TGCAGCGTTGAAGAGGGGGTCGCTACCTATGGCTACACCTTC. Residues: CSVEEGVATYGYTF. Full variable domain (missing parts from reference TRBV29-1 and TRBJ1-2): SAVISQKPSRDICQRGTSLTIQCQVDSQVTMMFWYRQQPGQSLTLIATANQGSEATYESGFVIDKFPISRPNLTFSTLTVSNMSPEDSSIYLCSVEEGVATYGYTFGSGTRLTVV.

This clonotype has just a few counts. V usage is TRBV29-1 and J usage is TRBJ2-1, with no clear D. The V gene's germline CDR1 is SQVTM and CDR2 ANQGSEA. Deletions cut 3 bases from V and 4 bases from J, with 4 bases between. The CDR3 runs to 11 residues. The CDR3 coding sequence is TGCAGCGTTGAGCTGTACAATGAGCAGTTCTTC. It codes for CSVELYNEQFF.

The J gene is TRBJ2-4, the V gene TRBV4-2; TRBD1 is a possible D gene (6 bases). The CDR3 is 16 amino acids. The germline V and J ends were trimmed by 3 bases and 8 bases, with 20 bases remaining between them. CDR1 and CDR2 (germline): LGHNA, YNFKEQ. CDR3 DNA: TGTGCCAGCAGCCAGGCCGACGGGCCTCACAGGGACATTCAGTACTTC. Its translation: CASSQADGPHRDIQYF.

The table lists this clonotype with many counts. This chain joins TRBV18 and TRBJ1-2; D remains ambiguous. Germline V gene lookup returns CDR1 KGHSH and CDR2 LQKENI. This CDR3 has 16 residues. V was clipped by 0 bases and J by 8 bases, with 19 bases between them. CDR3 DNA sequence: TGTGCCAGCTCACCACCGAGTCGCCCTTCTCAGGAGGGCTACACCTTC. Protein product: CASSPPSRPSQEGYTF.

This chain links TRBV18 with TRBJ1-1, with D uncertain. The CDR3 has 11 amino acids. Trimming removed 4 bases from V and 8 bases from J, with 8 bases in between. From germline, CDR1 is KGHSH and CDR2 LQKENI. CDR3 sequence: CASSRAEEAFF. The CDR3 DNA sequence: TGTGCCAGCTCACGGGCAGAAGAAGCTTTCTTT.

V is TRBV6-1 and J is TRBJ2-2; maybe TRBD2 (5 bases). This CDR3 contains 16 residues. Trimming removed 3 bases at V and 3 bases at J, with 14 bases between. CDR1 and CDR2 (germline): MNHNS, SASEGT. CDR3 in DNA: TGTGCCAGCAGTGATCAGCCCCGGGGAGACACCGGGGAGCTGTTTTTT. As protein: CASSDQPRGDTGELFF.

In this sample, this clonotype turned up a few times. This chain uses TRBV20-1 with TRBJ2-1; 11 bases match TRBD2. The J segment lost 0 bases and the V segment lost 6 bases, leaving 13 bases of the junction unmatched. The CDR3 totals 18 residues. CDR1 is DFQATT, CDR2 SNEGSKA, per germline (reference sequence). The CDR3 spells CSAQRYSGGASSYNEQFF. Here the CDR3 DNA reads TGCAGTGCCCAGAGGTATAGCGGGGGGGCGAGCTCCTACAATGAGCAGTTCTTC.

The chain is built from TRBV11-2 and TRBJ2-3, with D unresolved. Trimming cost V 6 bases and J 2 bases, with 6 bases left between them. The germline CDR1 and CDR2 sequences are SGHAT and FQNNGV. The CDR3 runs to 12 residues. CDR3 nucleotides: TGTGCCAGCAGACCGATCACAGATACGCAGTATTTT. This codes for CASRPITDTQYF.

The rearrangement uses TRBV28 and TRBJ1-6; D uncertain. CDR1 is MDHEN, CDR2 SYDVKM, per germline. Trimming took off 2 bases at V and 5 bases at J, with 7 bases between the two ends. CDR3 length: 14 residues. In DNA form, the CDR3 reads TGTGCCAGCAGTTTAACCGGTAATAATTCACCCCTCCACTTT. Translation: CASSLTGNNSPLHF.